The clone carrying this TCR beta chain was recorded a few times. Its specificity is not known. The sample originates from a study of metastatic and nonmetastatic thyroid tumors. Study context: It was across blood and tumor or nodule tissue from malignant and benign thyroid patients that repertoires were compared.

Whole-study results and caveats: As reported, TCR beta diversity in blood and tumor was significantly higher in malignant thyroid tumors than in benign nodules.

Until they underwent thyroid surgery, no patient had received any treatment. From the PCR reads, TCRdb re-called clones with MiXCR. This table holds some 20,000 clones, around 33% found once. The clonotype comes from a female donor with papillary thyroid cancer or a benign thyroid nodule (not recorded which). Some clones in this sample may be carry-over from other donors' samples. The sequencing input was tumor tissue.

The CDR3 spells CASGGAGPAPHEKLFF. Here the CDR3 DNA reads TGTGCTAGCGGGGGGGCAGGCCCGGCTCCGCATGAAAAACTGTTTTTT. This chain connects TRBV12-5 to TRBJ1-4; D is possibly TRBD1 (6 bases). Germline assignment: CDR1 LGHNT and CDR2 FRNRAP. CDR3 length equals 16 residues. V lost 9 bases and J 6 bases, leaving 23 bases between the germline ends.